This T cell receptor beta chain was recovered during a study of cytomegalovirus exposure and HLA in healthy donors. Study-wide findings and caveats: In a later analysis, TCR beta V- and J-gene trimming was associated with a missense DCLRE1C variant. Sequencing depth roughly uniform across donors was assumed in presence/absence analyses.

Note on this clone: Its antigen is unknown.

The CDR3 contains 14 residues. V lost 0 bases to trimming and J lost 10 bases, with 10 bases between them. Germline lookup yields CDR1 MGHDK and CDR2 SYGVNS. The PCR contained 60 Vbeta and 13 Jbeta primers. Clones were sequenced by immunoSEQ multiplex PCR, and TCRdb holds only the in-frame ones, with some missing. Altogether roughly 140,000 clones are present, 70% to 80% being singletons, with the ten largest covering 3.5%. No CMV serostatus was recorded for this donor. This TCR was sampled from a human donor in good health. The chain joins TRBV25-1 to TRBJ1-6; D ambiguous. The sequenced sample consisted of PBMCs. The DNA of the CDR3 is TGTGCCAGCAGTGAATACCGGGGTGACTCACCCCTCCACTTT. This codes for CASSEYRGDSPLHF.